The T cell receptor (beta chain) under discussion was sequenced for a study of cytomegalovirus exposure and HLA in healthy donors. V dropped 2 bases and J dropped 7; count of bases not matched to a gene: 8. This CDR3 contains 16 residues. From germline, CDR1 is SEHNR and CDR2 FQNEAQ (reference sequence). In the case of this clone: The antigen remains unidentified.

Whole-study findings and limits: According to a later analysis, most TCR beta chains associated with CMV appeared HLA-restricted. Accurate prediction of HLA-A and HLA-B alleles (for most subjects) was reportedly achieved from TCR beta sequences. The listing of 150 to 200 TCR beta chains classed them as cytomegalovirus-associated.

The PCR was carried out with 60 Vbeta primers and 13 Jbeta primers. The data were produced by immunoSEQ multiplex PCR, yet TCRdb's version contains in-frame clones alone and is incomplete. The table records about 130,000 clones, over 60% of them present only once. The V call is TRBV7-9, the J call TRBJ2-7; 13 bases align to TRBD2. The receptor was isolated from a human donor in good health. The sample taken for sequencing was PBMCs. CDR3 in DNA: TGTGCCAGCAGCTTAATGGTGGGACTAGCGGGGAATGAGCAGTACTTC. It is translated as CASSLMVGLAGNEQYF.